This entry lists 24 T cell receptor beta chains sequenced from one sample in a study of T-cell reconstitution after alpha-beta-depleted transplantation in children. Molecular barcoding with unique molecular identifiers was used for the TCRbeta library. MiXCR, applied by TCRdb to the PCR reads, yields one record per CDR3 protein. The repertoire holds about 200,000 distinct CDR3 sequences, 5.5% to 7% seen once, with around 5% in the top ten. The sequencing used PBMCs, collected before TCRalphabeta/CD19-depleted stem cell transplant. The receptor set was obtained from a boy aged 2-15 years with acute lymphoblastic leukemia, due to receive a stem cell transplant.

This clonotype was seen ten or more times. This sequence joins TRBV15 and TRBJ1-1; 8 bases map to TRBD1. CDR3 length equals 15 residues. V gave up 7 bases and J gave up 0 bases; unmatched junction bases: 7. Per germline, CDR1 LNHNV and CDR2 YYDKDF (reference sequence). DNA of the CDR3: TGTGCCACCACCGGGGACAGGACAATGAACACTGAAGCTTTCTTT. This codes for CATTGDRTMNTEAFF. Variable domain in full (rest from reference TRBV15 and TRBJ1-1): DAMVIQNPRYQVTQFGKPVTLSCSQTLNHNVMYWYQQKSSQAPKLLFHYYDKDFNNEADTPDNFQSRRPNTSFCFLDIRSPGLGDTAMYLCATTGDRTMNTEAFFGQGTRLTVV.

This clonotype was counted a few times. J is TRBJ2-5 and V is TRBV5-8; 8 bases align to TRBD2. V lost 4 bases to trimming and J lost 3 bases; unmatched junction nucleotides: 5. The CDR3 is 14 amino acids. CDR1 and CDR2 from the germline V gene are SGHTS and YDEGEE. This chain's CDR3 is CASSPRGDEETQYF. The DNA of the CDR3 is TGTGCCAGCAGCCCGCGGGGGGACGAAGAGACCCAGTACTTC. Together with reference TRBV5-8 and TRBJ2-5, the CDR3 gives the full variable domain: EAGVTQSPTHLIKTRGQQATLRCSPISGHTSVYWYQQALGLGLQFLLWYDEGEERNRGNFPPRFSGRQFPNYSSELNVNALELEDSALYLCASSPRGDEETQYFGPGTRLLVL.

This clonotype has a count of ten or more. The chain links TRBV27 to TRBJ2-3; D tentatively fits TRBD1 or TRBD2 (5 bases each). Germline values: CDR1 MNHEY, CDR2 SMNVEV (reference sequence). The CDR3 totals 12 residues. Trimming cost V 3 bases and J 6 bases, with 7 bases left between them. The CDR3 DNA reads TGTGCCAGCAGTTTCTGGGGGGATACGCAGTATTTT. This codes for CASSFWGDTQYF.

This clonotype was seen repeatedly, ten times or more. The V and J genes are TRBV5-8 and TRBJ2-1; maybe TRBD2 (6 bases). V lost 3 bases to trimming and J lost 7 bases, with 11 bases between them. Germline V lookup: CDR1 SGHTS, CDR2 YDEGEE. This CDR3 has 13 amino acids. CDR3: CASSWERVNEQFF. CDR3 in DNA: TGTGCCAGCAGCTGGGAGCGGGTTAATGAGCAGTTCTTC. Full variable domain (outside the CDR3, taken from reference TRBV5-8 and TRBJ2-1): EAGVTQSPTHLIKTRGQQATLRCSPISGHTSVYWYQQALGLGLQFLLWYDEGEERNRGNFPPRFSGRQFPNYSSELNVNALELEDSALYLCASSWERVNEQFFGPGTRLTVL.

This CDR3 is CSARDLLRISQPQHF. As DNA, the CDR3 is TGCAGTGCTAGAGATCTGTTAAGGATAAGTCAGCCCCAGCATTTT. The rearrangement links TRBV20-1 to TRBJ1-5, with D uncertain. V lost 0 bases to trimming and J lost 6 bases, with 15 bases between them. Germline assignment: CDR1 DFQATT and CDR2 SNEGSKA (reference sequence). There are 15 residues in the CDR3.

There are many counts of this clonotype. J is TRBJ2-5 and V is TRBV7-8; 7 bases match TRBD1. Germline CDR1 and CDR2: SGHVS and FQNEAQ. The V gene end was trimmed by 5 bases and the J gene end by 3 bases; junction bases not matched to a gene: 3. The CDR3 is made up of 13 amino acids. The CDR3 DNA reads as TGTGCCAGCAGCCCAGGGACAGAAGAGACCCAGTACTTC. Protein: CASSPGTEETQYF. The full variable domain, its missing parts supplied by reference TRBV7-8 and TRBJ2-5, is GAGVSQSPRYKVAKRGQDVALRCDPISGHVSLFWYQQALGQGPEFLTYFQNEAQLDKSGLPSDRFFAERPEGSVSTLKIQRTQQEDSAVYLCASSPGTEETQYFGPGTRLLVL.

Comments on this clonotype: Given a much more abundant clone one base away, this may be a read error. The conserved phenylalanine or tryptophan is not found at the CDR3 terminus, so this likely reflects a read error. CDR3 region: CSVVQDRKETQYC. As DNA, the CDR3 is TGCAGCGTTGTGCAGGACAGAAAAGAGACCCAGTACTGC. The J gene is TRBJ2-5, the V gene TRBV29-1; D may be TRBD1 (6 bases). The germline gives CDR1 SQVTM, CDR2 ANQGSEA. The germline V and J ends were trimmed by 4 bases and 3 bases, with 12 bases remaining between them. CDR3 length equals 13 residues.

This clonotype has a count of ten or more. The chain joins TRBV7-6 to TRBJ2-2; D is possibly TRBD2 (5 bases). This CDR3 comprises 15 residues. Germline V gives CDR1 SGHVS, CDR2 FNYEAQ. The V gene lost 4 bases and the J gene lost 4 bases, with 13 bases spanning the gap. This chain's CDR3 is CASSSIEGRTGELFF. The CDR3 nucleotides are TGTGCCAGCAGCTCGATAGAGGGCCGCACCGGGGAGCTGTTTTTT. The full variable domain, with the rest looked up from reference TRBV7-6 and TRBJ2-2, is GAGVSQSPRYKVTKRGQDVALRCDPISGHVSLYWYRQALGQGPEFLTYFNYEAQQDKSGLPNDRFSAERPEGSISTLTIQRTEQRDSAMYRCASSSIEGRTGELFFGEGSRLTVL.

This clonotype was seen at least ten times. V usage is TRBV20-1 and J usage is TRBJ1-6, with 8 nucleotides matching TRBD1. CDR1 DFQATT and CDR2 SNEGSKA come from the germline V gene (reference sequence). The CDR3 loop spans 16 amino acids. Germline trimming cut 0 bases from V and 6 bases from J; bases unmatched to any gene: 7. The CDR3 sequence: CSARDQQGAVNSPLHF. The CDR3 DNA follows: TGCAGTGCTAGAGATCAGCAGGGGGCGGTTAATTCACCCCTCCACTTT.

This clonotype was counted ten times or more. The V and J genes are TRBV3-1 and TRBJ2-7, with 9 bases matching TRBD1. This CDR3 has 14 residues. V lost 5 bases and J lost 3; bases outside the gene matches: 5. CDR1 LGHDT and CDR2 YNNKEL come from the germline V gene (reference sequence). The CDR3: CASSFRDRDYEQYF. The CDR3 DNA follows: TGTGCCAGCAGCTTCCGGGACAGGGACTACGAGCAGTACTTC.

In its sample, this clonotype was seen a few times. CDR3 protein: CASSQVGGMNTEAFF. As DNA, the CDR3 is TGTGCCAGCAGCCAAGTCGGGGGCATGAACACTGAAGCTTTCTTT. The chain uses TRBV4-2 and TRBJ1-1, with a possible D match to TRBD1 (6 bases). CDR3 length equals 15 residues. The germline gives CDR1 LGHNA, CDR2 YNFKEQ. V was pared by 1 base and J by 0 bases, with 9 bases between.

There are many counts of this clonotype. The rearrangement uses TRBV12-3 or TRBV12-4 and TRBJ2-7; no definite D call. Trimming left V 6 bases short and J 6 bases short, with 12 bases between. The CDR3 extends over 12 amino acids. For the CDR3, the DNA is TGTGCCAGCAGGCAAACCGACGGCGAGCAGTACTTC. Protein product: CASRQTDGEQYF.

A word on this clonotype: This could be a read error, since a much larger clone is one nucleotide away. The V gene is TRBV15, the J gene TRBJ2-3; 9 bases are shared with TRBD2. CDR3 size: 15 residues. The junction had 7 bases not matched to a gene; V was cut back by 4 bases and J by 5 bases. Per germline, CDR1 LNHNV and CDR2 YYDKDF (reference sequence). Written as DNA, the CDR3 is TGTGCCACCAGCAAGCGGACTAGCGAGGAAGATACGCAGTATTTT. Its translation is CATSKRTSEEDTQYF.

CDR3 nucleotides: TGTGCCAGCAGTAAGCTAGGCATTCAGTACTTC. As protein: CASSKLGIQYF. This chain joins TRBV28 and TRBJ2-4; D uncertain. CDR1 is MDHEN and CDR2 is SYDVKM in the germline V gene. Trimming shortened V by 5 bases and J by 9 bases, and 8 bases separated the two germline ends. The CDR3 spans 11 residues. The variable domain in full, with the rest retrieved from reference TRBV28 and TRBJ2-4, is DVKVTQSSRYLVKRTGEKVFLECVQDMDHENMFWYRQDPGLGLRLIYFSYDVKMKEKGDIPEGYSVSREKKERFSLILESASTNQTSMYLCASSKLGIQYFGAGTRLSVL.

This clonotype has a count of ten or more. The chain links TRBV3-1 to TRBJ2-3; 8 bases map to TRBD1. The CDR3 loop spans 18 amino acids. V dropped 3 bases and J dropped 4; count of bases not matched to a gene: 15. The V gene's germline CDR1 is LGHDT and CDR2 YNNKEL (reference sequence). CDR3 bases: TGTGCCAGCAGCCAGGCTTTCAGGGGGCGCGATGAATCAGATACGCAGTATTTT. Translation: CASSQAFRGRDESDTQYF.

This clonotype was recorded many times. The chain uses TRBV28 and TRBJ1-5, with D hard to call. Germline CDR1 reads MDHEN; CDR2 reads SYDVKM. The CDR3 loop spans 16 amino acids. V lost 6 bases and J 4 bases, leaving 19 bases between the germline ends. This CDR3 is CASRLGEGVSNQPQHF. For the CDR3, the DNA is TGTGCCAGCAGGTTAGGCGAGGGCGTTTCAAATCAGCCCCAGCATTTT.

This clonotype was counted at least ten times. This sequence joins TRBV28 and TRBJ1-2, with 7 positions matching TRBD1. In germline, CDR1 is MDHEN, CDR2 SYDVKM. The trim removed 6 bases at V and 3 bases at J, leaving 4 bases unmatched. The CDR3 spans 13 residues. This chain's CDR3 is CASSVDRDYGYTF. CDR3 in DNA: TGTGCCAGCAGCGTCGACAGGGACTATGGCTACACCTTC.

The table lists this clonotype with many counts. The rearrangement uses TRBV30 and TRBJ2-3; D is perhaps TRBD2 (5 bases). The CDR3 length is 14 residues. CDR1 is GTSNPN and CDR2 is SVGIG in the germline V gene (reference sequence). V lost 0 bases and J lost 4, with 11 bases in between. CDR3 sequence (DNA): TGTGCCTGGAGTGTATCCGGGGTCGCAGATACGCAGTATTTT. Amino acids: CAWSVSGVADTQYF.

In this sample, this clonotype turned up many times. V gene TRBV29-1 combines with J gene TRBJ2-3, with D perhaps TRBD1 (5 bases). CDR3 length: 12 amino acids. Trimming cost V 5 bases and J 2 bases, with 8 bases left between them. Germline assignment: CDR1 SQVTM and CDR2 ANQGSEA. The CDR3 is CSVRQPTDTQYF. In DNA, the CDR3 is TGCAGCGTTAGACAGCCCACAGATACGCAGTATTTT.

In its sample, this clonotype was seen many times. The gene calls are TRBV9 and TRBJ2-2, with 7 bases fitting TRBD1. The CDR3 contains 13 residues. Unmatched junction bases numbered 1, after V lost 4 bases and J lost 4 bases. Germline V gene data show CDR1 as SGDLS and CDR2 as YYNGEE. The CDR3 nucleotides read TGTGCCAGCAGCTCAGGGGGCACCGGGGAGCTGTTTTTT. Its protein is CASSSGGTGELFF.

This clonotype occurred many times. The V call is TRBV7-9, the J call TRBJ2-7; D is ambiguous. The V and J ends lost 2 bases and 0 bases respectively, with 5 bases between them. From germline, CDR1 is SEHNR and CDR2 FQNEAQ (reference sequence). The CDR3 is 13 residues long. The CDR3 DNA reads TGTGCCAGCAGCTTAAGCCTCTCCTACGAGCAGTACTTC. This sequence encodes CASSLSLSYEQYF.

The table lists this clonotype with many counts. V is TRBV28 and J is TRBJ2-7; D is unclear. V dropped 2 bases and J dropped 2 bases, with 7 bases sitting between them. This CDR3 contains 13 residues. CDR1 and CDR2 from the germline V gene are MDHEN and SYDVKM. The chain's CDR3 is CASSLDGPYEQYF. CDR3 in DNA: TGTGCCAGCAGTTTAGATGGACCCTACGAGCAGTACTTC.

This clonotype was seen many times. The chain carries TRBV28 and TRBJ2-3; D possibly uses TRBD1 or TRBD2 (5 bases each). The germline V gene encodes CDR1 MDHEN and CDR2 SYDVKM. Trimming removed 8 bases at V and 12 bases at J, with 24 bases between. This CDR3 region has 14 residues. Here the CDR3 DNA reads TGTGCCAGCGGGACCCTCCCCGAGGGCCAGAACCAGTATTTT. Amino acids: CASGTLPEGQNQYF. The variable domain in full, with the rest retrieved from reference TRBV28 and TRBJ2-3, is DVKVTQSSRYLVKRTGEKVFLECVQDMDHENMFWYRQDPGLGLRLIYFSYDVKMKEKGDIPEGYSVSREKKERFSLILESASTNQTSMYLCASGTLPEGQNQYFGPGTRLTVL.

This clonotype was seen ten or more times. The genes are TRBV6-2 or TRBV6-3 and TRBJ2-5; TRBD2 is a possible D gene (5 bases). This CDR3 region has 16 residues. V lost 0 bases and J 1 base, leaving 12 bases between the germline ends. In germline, CDR1 is MNHEY, CDR2 SVGEGT. This CDR3 reads CASSYSWRSSQETQYF. The CDR3 DNA follows: TGTGCCAGCAGTTACTCGTGGAGGTCTTCCCAAGAGACCCAGTACTTC.